This is a list of T cell receptor beta chains from one sample in a study of cytomegalovirus exposure and HLA in healthy donors. TCRdb's copy holds only in-frame clones and misses some; the assay was immunoSEQ multiplex PCR. The repertoire holds roughly 250,000 clones, with about 87% as singletons. Sequencing used PBMCs. These receptors originate from a man younger than 35 in good health and CMV-seronegative. CDR3s leave out the opening cysteine and the closing phenylalanine or tryptophan.

12	TRBV28	TRBJ2-7	ASSLGGQSYEQY
15	TRBV28	TRBJ1-5	ASSHSRTGGGNQPQH
15	TRBV9	TRBJ1-6	ASSVARTGSYNSPLH
10	TRBV2	TRBJ2-7	ASTLGSGEQY
12	TRBV5-6	TRBJ2-7	ASSPDRATYEQY
16	TRBV4-1	TRBJ2-5	ASSQASRGGAWQETQY
13	TRBV4-3	TRBJ2-7	ASSQREGPSGEQY
14	TRBV19	TRBJ2-7	ASSPHFGGLALEQY
11	TRBV27	TRBJ2-7	ASRPGQYYEQY
12	TRBV2	TRBJ2-1	ASTASGSSVEQF
14	TRBV7-2	TRBJ2-2	ASSLFELAGAGELF
13	TRBV28	TRBJ2-2	ASSRAAGSTGELF
13	TRBV7-2	TRBJ2-7	ASSLRPDRNYEQY
13	TRBV9	TRBJ1-4	ASSVGTHPDEKLF
13	TRBV19	TRBJ2-1	ASSRYGTSGSPPL
10	TRBV4-3	TRBJ2-2	ASSPSTGELF
11	TRBV27	TRBJ1-2	ASSDRANDGYT
11	TRBV28	TRBJ1-5	ASEAGEGQPQH
11	TRBV5-1	TRBJ1-1	ASSSGQNTEAF
9	TRBV5-8	TRBJ1-5	ASSFRLPQH
11	TRBV7-9	TRBJ2-1	ASSVSPDNEQF
13	TRBV7-9	TRBJ2-6	ASSPGQYGANVLT
13	TRBV7-3	TRBJ1-6	ASSYDGGSSSPLH
12	TRBV7-2	TRBJ1-5	ASSPGQGYQPQH
10	TRBV30	TRBJ2-1	AWSGAYNEQF
14	TRBV6-1	TRBJ1-2	ASGGGPGGFNYGYT
9	TRBV6-1	TRBJ2-2	ASSRGGELF
13	TRBV6-5	TRBJ1-6	ASSQRTIYNSPLH
13	TRBV27	TRBJ1-4	ASKPSFGTNEKLF